Shown below are 16 T cell receptor beta chains from a single sample sequenced in a study of CD8 T cells in Susac syndrome. The RNA, about 0.5 to 1 ug, was put through reverse transcription using random hexamers. TCRdb itself ran the immunoSEQ multiplex PCR reads through MiXCR, one entry per CDR3 protein. The sample records approximately 180,000 distinct CDR3 sequences, around 95% being singletons. The sample comprised CD4+ T cells from PBMCs. The receptor set was obtained from a human donor with multiple sclerosis.

The chain is built from TRBV24-1 and TRBJ2-5; TRBD1 agrees at 7 bases. V shed 4 bases, J shed 2 bases, and the junction held 6 bases outside the gene matches. CDR1 is KGHDR and CDR2 is SFDVKD in the germline V gene. The CDR3 consists of 15 residues. As DNA, the CDR3 is TGTGCCACCAGTGACCCTGGGACAGAACAAGAGACCCAGTACTTC. As protein: CATSDPGTEQETQYF.

This chain links TRBV7-8 with TRBJ1-3; D uncertain. Trimming shortened V by 1 base and J by 0 bases, and 7 bases separated the two germline ends. Germline assignment: CDR1 SGHVS and CDR2 FQNEAQ. This CDR3 contains 15 residues. This chain's CDR3 is CASSLGPVSGNTIYF. CDR3 in DNA: TGTGCCAGCAGCTTAGGTCCGGTCTCTGGAAACACCATATATTTT.

The chain has TRBV28 and TRBJ2-7; 8 nucleotides match TRBD2. Per the germline V gene, CDR1 is MDHEN and CDR2 is SYDVKM. This CDR3 comprises 14 residues. J lost 2 bases, V lost 6 bases, and 6 bases had no gene match. In DNA, the CDR3 is TGTGCCAGCAGACCCTCGGGACTAGCCTACGAGCAGTACTTC. This gives the protein CASRPSGLAYEQYF. The whole variable domain, remainder taken from reference TRBV28 and TRBJ2-7, is DVKVTQSSRYLVKRTGEKVFLECVQDMDHENMFWYRQDPGLGLRLIYFSYDVKMKEKGDIPEGYSVSREKKERFSLILESASTNQTSMYLCASRPSGLAYEQYFGPGTRLTVT.

The chain employs TRBV20-1 and TRBJ2-5; 9 bases are a match to TRBD1. The germline gives CDR1 DFQATT, CDR2 SNEGSKA (reference sequence). V lost 7 bases to trimming and J lost 5 bases; unmatched junction nucleotides: 11. The length of the CDR3 is 14 residues. The CDR3 nucleotides are TGCAGTGTCCGCCGGGACAGGGACGTTGAGACCCAGTACTTC. This codes for CSVRRDRDVETQYF.

The chain has TRBV28 and TRBJ1-2; 10 nucleotides agree with TRBD1. CDR3 length: 14 amino acids. Germline CDR1 and CDR2: MDHEN and SYDVKM. Losses at the gene ends were 5 bases for V and 3 bases for J; bases not matched to a gene: 3. CDR3 sequence (DNA): TGTGCCAGCAGTGGGACAGGGGAAGACTATGGCTACACCTTC. Translation: CASSGTGEDYGYTF.

The chain links TRBV9 to TRBJ2-2, with D perhaps matching TRBD2 (7 bases). The length of the CDR3 is 13 residues. The germline CDR1 and CDR2 sequences are SGDLS and YYNGEE. With 7 bases removed from V and 5 bases from J, the gap between germline ends came to 12 bases. The CDR3 coding sequence is TGTGCCAGCCGGGGGGCCGGAACCGGGGAGCTGTTTTTT. Translation gives CASRGAGTGELFF.

The gene calls are TRBV29-1 and TRBJ2-5, with D perhaps TRBD1 or TRBD2 (5 bases each). The CDR3 covers 12 residues. Per the germline V gene, CDR1 is SQVTM and CDR2 is ANQGSEA. With 7 bases removed from V and 5 bases from J, the gap between germline ends came to 14 bases. The CDR3 coding sequence is TGCAGCGCCACGAGGGGCGCCGAGACCCAGTACTTC. This translates into CSATRGAETQYF.

The chain couples TRBV12-3 or TRBV12-4 to TRBJ1-2, with D unclear. This CDR3 contains 13 residues. The ends were cut back, 7 bases at V and 1 base at J, with 10 bases in the middle. CDR3 nucleotides: TGTGCCAGCAACCTCACCCTTAACTATGGCTACACCTTC. Protein sequence: CASNLTLNYGYTF.

The table lists this clonotype with a count of one. The rearrangement links TRBV20-1 to TRBJ2-2; 7 bases fit TRBD1. This CDR3 contains 14 residues. The germline gives CDR1 DFQATT, CDR2 SNEGSKA (reference sequence). After removal of 3 bases from V and 5 bases from J, the junction contained 6 bases not matched to a gene. The DNA of the CDR3 is TGCAGTGCTAGTGTCCAGGGGGTGACCGGGGAGCTGTTTTTT. Translated: CSASVQGVTGELFF.

The V gene is TRBV20-1, the J gene TRBJ2-7; D remains ambiguous. CDR1 is DFQATT and CDR2 is SNEGSKA in the germline V gene (reference sequence). The V and J ends lost 3 bases and 2 bases respectively, with 8 bases between them. CDR3 length equals 12 residues. CDR3 loop: CSASASTYEQYF. CDR3 DNA sequence: TGCAGTGCTAGTGCTAGTACCTACGAGCAGTACTTC.

The rearrangement joins TRBV24-1 to TRBJ2-1; TRBD1 is a possible D gene (6 bases). The CDR3 spans 14 residues. Trimming cost V 9 bases and J 4 bases, with 15 bases left between them. From germline, CDR1 is KGHDR and CDR2 SFDVKD. The CDR3 sequence: CATSSDSAYNEQFF. In DNA, the CDR3 is TGTGCCACCTCCTCGGACAGCGCTTACAATGAGCAGTTCTTC.

The sample holds a few counts of this clonotype. The genes are TRBV6-2 or TRBV6-3 and TRBJ1-5; D gene uncertain. Deletions cut 4 bases from V and 0 bases from J, with 16 bases between. Germline V gives CDR1 MNHEY, CDR2 SVGEGT. This CDR3 has 17 residues. The CDR3 nucleotides read TGTGCCAGCAGTTCCTCGGAGGGCCCTTATAGCAATCAGCCCCAGCATTTT. Translating it yields CASSSSEGPYSNQPQHF.

The chain combines TRBV29-1 with TRBJ2-5; D possibly matches TRBD1 or TRBD2 (5 bases each). The CDR3 contains 15 residues. V was clipped by 6 bases and J by 1 base, with 18 bases between them. Per germline, CDR1 SQVTM and CDR2 ANQGSEA. CDR3 region: CSVSLLGLAQETQYF. As DNA, the CDR3 is TGCAGCGTCTCCCTTTTGGGGCTAGCCCAAGAGACCCAGTACTTC.

The V and J genes are TRBV3-1 and TRBJ2-3; D gene unclear. The V and J ends lost 1 base and 7 bases respectively, with 9 bases between them. CDR3 length: 13 amino acids. CDR1 and CDR2 from the germline V gene are LGHDT and YNNKEL (reference sequence). The CDR3 reads CASSQGPPNTQYF. DNA for the CDR3: TGTGCCAGCAGCCAAGGCCCTCCGAATACGCAGTATTTT.

The J gene is TRBJ1-1, the V gene TRBV30; D remains ambiguous. Per the germline V gene, CDR1 is GTSNPN and CDR2 is SVGIG (reference sequence). V lost 0 bases and J lost 3, with 8 bases in between. The CDR3 contains 13 residues. CDR3 loop: CAWSVGVYTEAFF. The CDR3 bases are TGTGCCTGGAGTGTTGGAGTTTACACTGAAGCTTTCTTT.

This clonotype was seen only once. The genes are TRBV6-1 and TRBJ1-2; no firm D call. V lost 7 bases and J 4 bases, leaving 7 bases between the germline ends. Germline-derived CDR1 and CDR2 are MNHNS and SASEGT. This CDR3 region has 11 residues. CDR3 nucleotide sequence: TGTGCCAGCACCGGCCTCTATGGCTACACCTTC. Amino acid sequence: CASTGLYGYTF.